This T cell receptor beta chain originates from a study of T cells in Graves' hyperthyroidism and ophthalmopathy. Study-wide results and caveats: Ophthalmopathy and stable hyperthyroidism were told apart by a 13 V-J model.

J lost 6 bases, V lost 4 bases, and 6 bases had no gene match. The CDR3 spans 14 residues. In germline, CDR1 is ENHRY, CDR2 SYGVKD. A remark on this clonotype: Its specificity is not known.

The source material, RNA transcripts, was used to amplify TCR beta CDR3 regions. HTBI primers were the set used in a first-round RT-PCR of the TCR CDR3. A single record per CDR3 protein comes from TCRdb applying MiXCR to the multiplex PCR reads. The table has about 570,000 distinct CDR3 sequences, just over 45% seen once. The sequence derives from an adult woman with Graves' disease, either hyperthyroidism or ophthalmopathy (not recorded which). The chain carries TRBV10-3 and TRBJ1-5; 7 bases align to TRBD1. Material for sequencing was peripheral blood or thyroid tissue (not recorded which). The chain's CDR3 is CAISGRQGGQPQHF. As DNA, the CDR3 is TGTGCCATCAGTGGCCGACAGGGAGGTCAGCCCCAGCATTTT.